Listed below are T cell receptor beta chains from one sample, sequenced in a study of blood T cell repertoires in COVID-19. TCRdb's copy holds only in-frame clones and misses some; the assay was immunoSEQ multiplex PCR. The table records over 80,000 clones, approximately 90% of them present only once. The source material was peripheral blood. Every receptor here comes from a woman of 80 years or more with acute or convalescent COVID-19. CDR3s include the opening cysteine and the closing phenylalanine or tryptophan. The order of the fields is V gene, J gene, CDR3 protein.

>TRBV9|TRBJ2-3
CASSGDAHTQYF
>TRBV7-2|TRBJ2-1
CASSLTGGSYNEQFF
>TRBV18|TRBJ2-2
CASSPLSNRETGELFF
>TRBV12-3/TRBV12-4|TRBJ2-5
CASSLRVQETQYF
>TRBV19|TRBJ1-1
CASSIGGLNTEAFF
>TRBV7-2|TRBJ2-2
CARPAGASNTGELFF
>TRBV11-2|TRBJ2-5
CASSQQTTLARGETQYF
>TRBV24-1|TRBJ2-3
CATSVGGVGTDTQYF
>TRBV29-1|TRBJ2-7
CSVGQGSYEQYF
>TRBV14|TRBJ1-2
CASSQRGFRAGIPHGYTF
>TRBV6-5|TRBJ1-1
CASSLDSGNTEAFF
>TRBV19|TRBJ1-1
CASSIRIAENTEAFF
>TRBV3-1/TRBV3-2|TRBJ1-2
CASSLGQSNYGYTF
>TRBV18|TRBJ2-3
CASSLTGSTGRSTDTQYF